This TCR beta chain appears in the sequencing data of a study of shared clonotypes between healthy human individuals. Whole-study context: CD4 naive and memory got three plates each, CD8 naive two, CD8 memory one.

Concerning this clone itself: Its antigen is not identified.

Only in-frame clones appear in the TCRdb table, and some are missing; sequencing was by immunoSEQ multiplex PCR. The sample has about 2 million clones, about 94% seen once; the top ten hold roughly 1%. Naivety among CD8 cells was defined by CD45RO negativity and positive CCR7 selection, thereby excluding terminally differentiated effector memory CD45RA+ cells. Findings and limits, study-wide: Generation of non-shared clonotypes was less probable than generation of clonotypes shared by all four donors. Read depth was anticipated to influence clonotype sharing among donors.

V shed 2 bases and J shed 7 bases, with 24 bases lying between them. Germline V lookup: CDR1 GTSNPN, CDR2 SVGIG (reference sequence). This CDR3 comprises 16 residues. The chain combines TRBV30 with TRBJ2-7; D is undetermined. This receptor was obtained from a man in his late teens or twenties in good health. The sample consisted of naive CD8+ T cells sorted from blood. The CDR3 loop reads CAWSPPLRGSPYEQYF. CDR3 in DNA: TGTGCCTGGAGTCCGCCGTTGAGAGGATCCCCGTATGAGCAGTACTTC.